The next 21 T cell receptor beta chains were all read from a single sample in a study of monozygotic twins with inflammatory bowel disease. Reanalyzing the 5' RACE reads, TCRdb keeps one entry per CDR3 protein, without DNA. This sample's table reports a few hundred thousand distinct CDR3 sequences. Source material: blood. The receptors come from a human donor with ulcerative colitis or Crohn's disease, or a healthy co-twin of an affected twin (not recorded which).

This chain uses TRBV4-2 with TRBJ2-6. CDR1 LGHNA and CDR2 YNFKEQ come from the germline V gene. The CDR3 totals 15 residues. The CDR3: CASSQEGSGANVLTF.

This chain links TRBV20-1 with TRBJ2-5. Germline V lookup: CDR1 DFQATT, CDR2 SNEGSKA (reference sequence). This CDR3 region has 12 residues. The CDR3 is CSARFSAETQYF.

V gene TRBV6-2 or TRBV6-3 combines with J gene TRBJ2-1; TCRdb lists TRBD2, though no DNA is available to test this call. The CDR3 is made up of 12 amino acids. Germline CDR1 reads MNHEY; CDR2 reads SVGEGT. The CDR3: CASREAVGEQFF.

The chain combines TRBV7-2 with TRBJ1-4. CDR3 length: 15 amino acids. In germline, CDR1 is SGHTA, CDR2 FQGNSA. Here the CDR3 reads CASSLVLATNEKLFF.

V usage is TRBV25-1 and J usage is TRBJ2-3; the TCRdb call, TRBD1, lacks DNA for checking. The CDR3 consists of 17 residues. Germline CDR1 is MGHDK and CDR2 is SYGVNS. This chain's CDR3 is CASSELQGGWATDTQYF.

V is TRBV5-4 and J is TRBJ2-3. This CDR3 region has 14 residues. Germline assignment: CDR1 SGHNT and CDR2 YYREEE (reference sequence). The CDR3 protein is CASGPSGGTDTQYF.

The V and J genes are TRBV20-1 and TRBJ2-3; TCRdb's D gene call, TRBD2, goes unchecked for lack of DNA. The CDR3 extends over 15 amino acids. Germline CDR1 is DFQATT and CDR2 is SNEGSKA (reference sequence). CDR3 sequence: CSARQAGGSTDTQYF.

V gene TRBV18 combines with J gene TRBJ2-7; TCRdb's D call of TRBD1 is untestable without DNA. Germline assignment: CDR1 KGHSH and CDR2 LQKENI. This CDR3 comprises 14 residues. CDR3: CASSQTGGDYEQYF. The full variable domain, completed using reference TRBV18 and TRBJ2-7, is NAGVMQNPRHLVRRRGQEARLRCSPMKGHSHVYWYRQLPEEGLKFMVYLQKENIIDESGMPKERFSAEFPKEGPSILRIQQVVRGDSAAYFCASSQTGGDYEQYFGPGTRLTVT.

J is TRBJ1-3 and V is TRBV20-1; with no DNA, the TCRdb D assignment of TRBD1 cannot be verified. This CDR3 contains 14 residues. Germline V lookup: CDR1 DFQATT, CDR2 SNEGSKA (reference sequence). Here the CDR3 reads CSASRGPLGNTIYF.

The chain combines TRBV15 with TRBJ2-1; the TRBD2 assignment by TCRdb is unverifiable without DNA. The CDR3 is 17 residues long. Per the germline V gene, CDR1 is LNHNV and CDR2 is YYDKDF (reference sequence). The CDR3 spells CATSRVTSGGAGNEQFF.

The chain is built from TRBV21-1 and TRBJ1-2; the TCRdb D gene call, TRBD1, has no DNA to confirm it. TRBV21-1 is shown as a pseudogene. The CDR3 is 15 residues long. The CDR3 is CASSAQGPGHYGYTF.

The CDR3: CATSQEGEQFF. This chain joins TRBV24-1 and TRBJ2-1; there is no DNA to check the TCRdb D call of TRBD2. Germline V gives CDR1 KGHDR, CDR2 SFDVKD. The CDR3 is 11 amino acids.

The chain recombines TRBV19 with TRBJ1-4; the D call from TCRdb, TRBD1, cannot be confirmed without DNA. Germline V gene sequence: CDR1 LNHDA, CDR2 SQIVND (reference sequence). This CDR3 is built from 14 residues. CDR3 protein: CASTPGRLNEKLFF. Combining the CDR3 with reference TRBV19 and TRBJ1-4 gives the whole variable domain DGGITQSPKYLFRKEGQNVTLSCEQNLNHDAMYWYRQDPGQGLRLIYYSQIVNDFQKGDIAEGYSVSREKKESFPLTVTSAQKNPTAFYLCASTPGRLNEKLFFGSGTQLSVL.

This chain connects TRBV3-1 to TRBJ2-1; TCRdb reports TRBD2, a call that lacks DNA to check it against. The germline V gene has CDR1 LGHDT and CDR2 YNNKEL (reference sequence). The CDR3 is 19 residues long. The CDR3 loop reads CASSQERILAGGRYNEQFF.

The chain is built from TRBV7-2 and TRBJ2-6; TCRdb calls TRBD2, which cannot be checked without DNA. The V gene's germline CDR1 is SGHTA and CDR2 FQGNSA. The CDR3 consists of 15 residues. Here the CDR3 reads CASSFGGAGANVLTF.

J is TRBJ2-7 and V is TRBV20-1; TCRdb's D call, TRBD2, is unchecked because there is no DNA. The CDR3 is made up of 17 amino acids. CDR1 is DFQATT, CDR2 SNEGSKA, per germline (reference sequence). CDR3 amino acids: CSARGLAGGQTSYEQYF.

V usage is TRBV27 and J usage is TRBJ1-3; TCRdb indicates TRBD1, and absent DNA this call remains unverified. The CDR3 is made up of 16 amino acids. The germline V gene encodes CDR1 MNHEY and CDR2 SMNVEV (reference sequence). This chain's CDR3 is CASSPGTGLSGNTIYF.

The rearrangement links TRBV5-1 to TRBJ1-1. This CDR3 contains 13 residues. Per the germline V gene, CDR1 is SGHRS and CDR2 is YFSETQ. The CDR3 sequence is CASTSGFGTEAFF. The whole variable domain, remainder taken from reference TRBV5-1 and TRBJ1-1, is KAGVTQTPRYLIKTRGQQVTLSCSPISGHRSVSWYQQTPGQGLQFLFEYFSETQRNKGNFPGRFSGRQFSNSRSEMNVSTLELGDSALYLCASTSGFGTEAFFGQGTRLTVV.

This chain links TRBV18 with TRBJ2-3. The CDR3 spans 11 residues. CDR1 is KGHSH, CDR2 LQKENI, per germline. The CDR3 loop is CASSPSDTQYF.

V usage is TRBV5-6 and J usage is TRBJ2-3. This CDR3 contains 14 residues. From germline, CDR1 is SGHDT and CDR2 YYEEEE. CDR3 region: CASSLDTTTDTQYF.

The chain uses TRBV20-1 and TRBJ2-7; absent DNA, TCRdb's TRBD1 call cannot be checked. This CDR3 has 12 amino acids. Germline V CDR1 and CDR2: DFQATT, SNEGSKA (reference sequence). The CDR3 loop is CSARDGSYEQYF.